These 14 T cell receptor beta chains originate from one sample sequenced in a study of T cells in Graves' hyperthyroidism and ophthalmopathy. Regions amplified from RNA transcripts were the TCR beta CDR3 regions. RT-PCR in the first round (using the HTBI primer set) targeted the TCR CDR3. MiXCR, run by TCRdb on the multiplex PCR reads, gives a single entry per CDR3 protein. The data show roughly 38,000 distinct CDR3 sequences, around half seen once. Input material: blood. All receptors derive from a woman between 45 and 65 years old with Graves' hyperthyroidism that later progressed to Graves' ophthalmopathy.

This clonotype was detected many times. The rearrangement uses TRBV5-1 and TRBJ1-5; D possibly corresponds to TRBD1 (5 bases). Trimming shortened V by 2 bases and J by 2 bases, and 14 bases separated the two germline ends. This CDR3 region has 16 residues. Per germline, CDR1 SGHRS and CDR2 YFSETQ. This CDR3 reads CASSFGTSGGNQPQHF. The CDR3 DNA follows: TGCGCCAGCAGCTTCGGGACTAGCGGCGGCAATCAGCCCCAGCATTTT. Supplemented by reference TRBV5-1 and TRBJ1-5, the full variable domain reads KAGVTQTPRYLIKTRGQQVTLSCSPISGHRSVSWYQQTPGQGLQFLFEYFSETQRNKGNFPGRFSGRQFSNSRSEMNVSTLELGDSALYLCASSFGTSGGNQPQHFGDGTRLSIL.

The rearrangement links TRBV20-1 to TRBJ1-5, with D tentatively TRBD1 (5 bases). Germline V gives CDR1 DFQATT, CDR2 SNEGSKA (reference sequence). With 1 base removed from V and 11 bases from J, the gap between germline ends came to 24 bases. CDR3 length equals 16 residues. CDR3 in DNA: TGCAGTGCTAGAGCCCACGGGGCTGCGAGCAATCGGTCCCAGCATTTT. This translates into CSARAHGAASNRSQHF.

The rearrangement links TRBV9 to TRBJ1-6, with D possibly TRBD1 on 5 matching bases. The CDR3 loop spans 15 amino acids. Per the germline V gene, CDR1 is SGDLS and CDR2 is YYNGEE. V was cut by 0 bases and J by 5 bases, with 9 bases left in between. CDR3 sequence: CASSVAEGHNSPLHF. CDR3 DNA sequence: TGTGCCAGCAGCGTAGCTGAGGGACATAATTCACCCCTCCACTTT.

The chain recombines TRBV20-1 with TRBJ2-7; TRBD2 agrees at 11 bases. The germline V gene has CDR1 DFQATT and CDR2 SNEGSKA (reference sequence). This CDR3 has 17 amino acids. After removal of 5 bases from V and 3 bases from J, the junction contained 15 bases not matched to a gene. The CDR3 here is CSAPLAGGKRGRYEQYF. The CDR3 DNA reads as TGCAGTGCTCCTCTAGCGGGAGGAAAGAGGGGTCGCTACGAGCAGTACTTC.

This clonotype has just a few counts. Here the CDR3 DNA reads TGTGCCAGCAGCTTAACGTTTGGCACTGAAGCTTTCTTT. Amino acids: CASSLTFGTEAFF. This sequence joins TRBV7-3 and TRBJ1-1; D gene ambiguous. Looked up from germline, CDR1 is SGHTA and CDR2 is FQGTGA. V lost 0 bases and J lost 4, with 6 bases in between. The CDR3 length is 13 residues.

This clonotype was seen at least ten times. The CDR3 DNA reads as TGCGCCAGCAGCCAAGCGACTAGCGAGAGCTCCTACGAGCAGTACTTC. This translates into CASSQATSESSYEQYF. V is TRBV4-1 and J is TRBJ2-7, with 8 bases aligning to TRBD2. Per germline, CDR1 MGHRA and CDR2 YSYEKL. The CDR3 is 16 amino acids. With 1 base clipped from V and 0 bases from J, the junction kept 5 bases outside the gene matches.

The J gene is TRBJ2-2, the V gene TRBV2; D perhaps matches TRBD1 (5 bases). The germline V and J ends were trimmed by 4 bases and 2 bases, with 8 bases remaining between them. Germline CDR1 SNHLY, CDR2 FYNNEI. CDR3 size: 14 residues. CDR3 region: CASSVQANTGELFF. CDR3 sequence (DNA): TGTGCCAGCAGTGTACAGGCAAACACCGGGGAGCTGTTTTTT.

The chain is built from TRBV18 and TRBJ2-1; 8 positions match TRBD2. Trimming took 1 base from V and 4 from J; bases not matched to a gene: 6. CDR3 size: 16 residues. Germline V CDR1 and CDR2: KGHSH, LQKENI. This chain's CDR3 is CASSPRAQRGYNEQFF. The CDR3 DNA is TGTGCCAGCTCACCACGGGCCCAGCGGGGGTACAATGAGCAGTTCTTC.

To note about this clonotype: No conserved phenylalanine or tryptophan ends this CDR3, so it is likely a read error. The CDR3 sequence: CASSAAGRGNTEAFS. The DNA of the CDR3 is TGTGCCAGTAGTGCCGCAGGCAGGGGGAACACTGAGGCTTTCTCT. The rearrangement uses TRBV19 and TRBJ1-1, with 7 bases that match TRBD1. CDR3 length equals 15 residues. The germline gives CDR1 LNHDA, CDR2 SQIVND (reference sequence).

This clonotype was found many times. The J gene is TRBJ2-1, the V gene TRBV4-3; D tentatively reads TRBD1 or TRBD2 (5 bases each). Germline V gene data show CDR1 as LGHNA and CDR2 as YSLEER. This CDR3 is built from 16 residues. V was clipped by 0 bases and J by 2 bases, with 11 bases between them. The CDR3 DNA is TGCGCCAGCAGCCAAGATCCCGGGACGGCCTACAATGAGCAGTTCTTC. It codes for CASSQDPGTAYNEQFF.

The chain combines TRBV4-2 with TRBJ1-1; D may be TRBD1 (6 bases). Trimming took off 3 bases at V and 0 bases at J, with 11 bases between the two ends. The CDR3 sequence is 15 residues long. Germline V gives CDR1 LGHNA, CDR2 YNFKEQ. CDR3 amino acids: CASSHPGQLNTEAFF. The CDR3 DNA sequence: TGTGCCAGCAGCCATCCCGGACAGTTGAACACTGAAGCTTTCTTT.

This clonotype is categorized as medium-sized. The chain recombines TRBV10-3 with TRBJ1-4; TRBD1 agrees at 7 bases. The CDR3 loop spans 15 amino acids. J lost 7 bases, V lost 3 bases, and 8 bases had no gene match. Germline V CDR1 and CDR2: ENHRY, SYGVKD. CDR3 in DNA: TGTGCCATCAGTGATACCGGACAGGCGCGTGAAAAACTGTTTTTT. Its translation is CAISDTGQAREKLFF.

J is TRBJ2-1 and V is TRBV11-2, with TRBD1 matching over 8 bases. J was trimmed by 2 bases and V by 5 bases; bases with no gene match: 2. Germline V lookup: CDR1 SGHAT, CDR2 FQNNGV. CDR3 length equals 14 residues. The CDR3 sequence is CASSPQGAYNEQFF. CDR3 nucleotide sequence: TGTGCCAGCAGCCCACAGGGGGCCTACAATGAGCAGTTCTTC.

The V call is TRBV20-1, the J call TRBJ2-1, with TRBD1 as a possible D gene (6 bases). This CDR3 contains 12 residues. With 1 base removed from V and 10 bases from J, the gap between germline ends came to 11 bases. The germline CDR1 and CDR2 sequences are DFQATT and SNEGSKA (reference sequence). The CDR3 protein is CSARVQGDEQFF. The CDR3 nucleotides read TGCAGTGCTAGAGTACAGGGAGACGAGCAGTTCTTC.